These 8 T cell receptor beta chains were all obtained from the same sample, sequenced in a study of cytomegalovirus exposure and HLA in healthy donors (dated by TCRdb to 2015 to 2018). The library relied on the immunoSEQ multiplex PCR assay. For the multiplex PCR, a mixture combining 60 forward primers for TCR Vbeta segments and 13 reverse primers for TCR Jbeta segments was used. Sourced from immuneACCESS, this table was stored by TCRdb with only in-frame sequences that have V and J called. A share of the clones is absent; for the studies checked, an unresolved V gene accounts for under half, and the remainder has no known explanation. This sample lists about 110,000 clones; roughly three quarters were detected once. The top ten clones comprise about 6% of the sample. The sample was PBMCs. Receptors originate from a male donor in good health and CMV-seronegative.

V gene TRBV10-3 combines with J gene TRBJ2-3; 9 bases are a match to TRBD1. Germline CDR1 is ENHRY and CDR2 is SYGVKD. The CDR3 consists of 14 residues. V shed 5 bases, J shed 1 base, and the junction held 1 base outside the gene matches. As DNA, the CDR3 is TGTGCCATCAGTAGGACAGGGGGCACAGATACGCAGTATTTT. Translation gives CAISRTGGTDTQYF.

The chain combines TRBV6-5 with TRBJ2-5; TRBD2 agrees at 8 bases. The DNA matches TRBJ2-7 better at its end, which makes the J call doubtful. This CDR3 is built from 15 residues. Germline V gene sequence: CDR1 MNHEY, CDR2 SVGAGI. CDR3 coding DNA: TGTGCCAGCAGTTACTCTAGCGCGGGAGGCTACGAGCAGTACTTC. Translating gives CASSYSSAGGYEQYF.

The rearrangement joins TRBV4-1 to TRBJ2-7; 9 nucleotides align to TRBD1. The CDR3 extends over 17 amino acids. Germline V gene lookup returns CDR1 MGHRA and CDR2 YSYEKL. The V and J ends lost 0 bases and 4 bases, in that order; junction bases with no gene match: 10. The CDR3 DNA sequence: TGCGCCAGCAGCCAAGACCCGGCGGGGACAGGGTTTTACGAGCAGTACTTC. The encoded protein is CASSQDPAGTGFYEQYF.

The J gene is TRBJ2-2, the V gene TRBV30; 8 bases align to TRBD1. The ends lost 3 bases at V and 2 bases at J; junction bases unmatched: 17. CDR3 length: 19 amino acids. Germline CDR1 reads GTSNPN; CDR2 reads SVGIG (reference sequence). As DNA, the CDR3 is TGTGCCTGGAGAGACAAATTTTTCCGGGACAGGAATAACACCGGGGAGCTGTTTTTT. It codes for CAWRDKFFRDRNNTGELFF.

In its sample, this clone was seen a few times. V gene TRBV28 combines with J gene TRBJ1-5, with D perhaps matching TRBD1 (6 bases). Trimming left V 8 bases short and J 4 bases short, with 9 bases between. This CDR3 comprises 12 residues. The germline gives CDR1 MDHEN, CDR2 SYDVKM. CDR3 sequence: CASDRLNQPQHF. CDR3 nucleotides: TGTGCCAGCGACAGGCTGAATCAGCCCCAGCATTTT.

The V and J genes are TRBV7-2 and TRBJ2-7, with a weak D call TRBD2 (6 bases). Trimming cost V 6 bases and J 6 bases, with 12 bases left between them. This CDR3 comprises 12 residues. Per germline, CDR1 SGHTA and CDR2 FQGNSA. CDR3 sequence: CASSLRGSEQYF. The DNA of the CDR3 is TGTGCCAGCAGTTTACGGGGGTCCGAGCAGTACTTC. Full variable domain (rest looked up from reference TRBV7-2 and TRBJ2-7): GAGVSQSPSNKVTEKGKDVELRCDPISGHTALYWYRQSLGQGLEFLIYFQGNSAPDKSGLPSDRFSAERTGGSVSTLTIQRTQQEDSAVYLCASSLRGSEQYFGPGTRLTVT.

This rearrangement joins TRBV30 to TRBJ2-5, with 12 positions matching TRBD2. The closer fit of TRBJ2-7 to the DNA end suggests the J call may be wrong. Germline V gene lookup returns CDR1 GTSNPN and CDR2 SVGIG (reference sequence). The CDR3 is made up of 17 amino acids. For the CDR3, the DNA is TGTGCCTGGAGACTAGCGGGAGGCCCGCACCTTACCTACGAGCAGTACTTC. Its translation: CAWRLAGGPHLTYEQYF.

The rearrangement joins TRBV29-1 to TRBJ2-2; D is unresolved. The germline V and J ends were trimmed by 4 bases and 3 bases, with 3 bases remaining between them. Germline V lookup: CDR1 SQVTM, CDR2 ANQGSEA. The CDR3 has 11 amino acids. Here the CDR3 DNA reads TGCAGCGTTGTCGACACCGGGGAGCTGTTTTTT. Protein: CSVVDTGELFF.